This T cell receptor (beta chain) originates from a study of Graves' ophthalmopathy and Graves' hyperthyroidism. The CDR3 consists of 13 residues. Trimming removed 3 bases from V and 7 bases from J, with 10 bases in between. Germline loops: CDR1 MNHNS, CDR2 SASEGT. RNA transcripts yielded amplified TCR beta CDR3 regions. HTBI primers served in a first-round RT-PCR, which a second-round multiplex PCR followed. TCRdb re-derived calls from the multiplex PCR reads in MiXCR, one entry per CDR3 protein. The data hold roughly 160,000 distinct CDR3 sequences, with around 40% observed a single time. The genes are TRBV6-1 and TRBJ1-5; D is ambiguous. This receptor was taken from a man aged 30 to 39 with Graves' ophthalmopathy. Sequenced material: peripheral blood. The CDR3 DNA is TGTGCCAGCAGTGATTACTGGATCCAGCCCCAGCATTTT. This sequence encodes CASSDYWIQPQHF.